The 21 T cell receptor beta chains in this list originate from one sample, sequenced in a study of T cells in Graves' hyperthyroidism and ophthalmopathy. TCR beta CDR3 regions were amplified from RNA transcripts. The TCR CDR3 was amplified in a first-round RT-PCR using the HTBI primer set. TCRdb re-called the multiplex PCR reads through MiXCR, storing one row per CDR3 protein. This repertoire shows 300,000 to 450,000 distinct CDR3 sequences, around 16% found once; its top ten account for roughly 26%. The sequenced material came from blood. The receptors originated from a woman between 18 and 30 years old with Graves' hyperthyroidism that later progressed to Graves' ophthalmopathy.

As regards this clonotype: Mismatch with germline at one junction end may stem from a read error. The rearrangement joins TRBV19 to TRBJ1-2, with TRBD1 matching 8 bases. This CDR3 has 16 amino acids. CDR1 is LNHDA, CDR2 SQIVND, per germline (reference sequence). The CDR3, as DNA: TGTGCCAGTAGGGGAGGAGATGACAGGGGCTTATATGGCTACGCCTTC. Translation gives CASRGGDDRGLYGYAF. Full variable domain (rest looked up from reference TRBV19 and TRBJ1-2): DGGITQSPKYLFRKEGQNVTLSCEQNLNHDAMYWYRQDPGQGLRLIYYSQIVNDFQKGDIAEGYSVSREKKESFPLTVTSAQKNPTAFYLCASRGGDDRGLYGYAFGSGTRLTVV.

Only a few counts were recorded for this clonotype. The DNA of the CDR3 is TGCGCCAGCAGCTTGGGGCAGGGAGGCCAAGAGACCCAGTACTTC. Its translation is CASSLGQGGQETQYF. J is TRBJ2-5 and V is TRBV5-1; weak D call: TRBD2 (6 bases). CDR3 length equals 15 residues. The V and J ends lost 0 bases and 1 base respectively, with 10 bases between them. Germline V lookup: CDR1 SGHRS, CDR2 YFSETQ.

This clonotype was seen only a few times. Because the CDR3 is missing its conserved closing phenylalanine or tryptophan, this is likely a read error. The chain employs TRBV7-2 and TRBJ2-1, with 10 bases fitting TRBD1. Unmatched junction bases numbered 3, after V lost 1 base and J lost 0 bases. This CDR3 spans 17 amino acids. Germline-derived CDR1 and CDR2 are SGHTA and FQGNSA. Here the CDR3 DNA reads TGTGCCAGCAGCTTAGGGGACAGGGGAAGCTCCTACAATGAGCAGTTCCTC. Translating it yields CASSLGDRGSSYNEQFL.

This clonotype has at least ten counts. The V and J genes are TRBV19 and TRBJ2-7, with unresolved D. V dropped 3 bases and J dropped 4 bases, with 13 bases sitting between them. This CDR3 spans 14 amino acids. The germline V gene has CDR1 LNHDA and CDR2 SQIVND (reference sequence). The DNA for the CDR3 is TGTGCCAGTAGTATCCTGCCAGGAGAGTACGAGCAGTACTTC. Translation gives CASSILPGEYEQYF.

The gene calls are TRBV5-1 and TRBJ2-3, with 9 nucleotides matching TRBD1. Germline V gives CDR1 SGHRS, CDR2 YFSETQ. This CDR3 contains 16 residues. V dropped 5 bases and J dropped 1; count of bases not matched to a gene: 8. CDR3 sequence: CASSYGRTGGTDTQYF. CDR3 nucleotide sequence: TGCGCCAGCAGTTACGGAAGGACAGGGGGCACAGATACGCAGTATTTT.

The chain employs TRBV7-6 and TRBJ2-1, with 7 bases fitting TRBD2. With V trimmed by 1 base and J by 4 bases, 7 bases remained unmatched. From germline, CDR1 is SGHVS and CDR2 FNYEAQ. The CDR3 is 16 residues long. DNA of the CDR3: TGTGCCAGCAGCTTAGTTGCCGGGACTACTTACAATGAGCAGTTCTTC. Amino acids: CASSLVAGTTYNEQFF.

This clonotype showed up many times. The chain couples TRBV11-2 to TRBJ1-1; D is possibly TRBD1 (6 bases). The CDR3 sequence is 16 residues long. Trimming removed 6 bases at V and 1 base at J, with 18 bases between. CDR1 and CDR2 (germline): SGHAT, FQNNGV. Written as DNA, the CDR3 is TGTGCCAGCAGTACCACCAAAGGGGGTTCGAACACTGAAGCTTTCTTT. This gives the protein CASSTTKGGSNTEAFF.

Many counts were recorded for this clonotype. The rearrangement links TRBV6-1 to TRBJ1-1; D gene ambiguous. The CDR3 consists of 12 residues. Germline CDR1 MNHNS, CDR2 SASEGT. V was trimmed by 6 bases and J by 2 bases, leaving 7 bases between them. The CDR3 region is CASRSGNTEAFF. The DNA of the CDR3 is TGTGCCAGCAGGTCGGGTAACACTGAAGCTTTCTTT.

CDR3 protein: CATSRHRVRRFEQYF. The CDR3 coding sequence is TGTGCCACCAGCAGACACAGGGTTAGAAGGTTCGAGCAGTACTTC. The V gene is TRBV15, the J gene TRBJ2-7, with a weak D call TRBD1 (6 bases). The CDR3 length is 15 residues. The germline CDR1 and CDR2 sequences are LNHNV and YYDKDF (reference sequence). Trimming pared 2 bases from V and 6 bases from J, leaving 17 bases between.

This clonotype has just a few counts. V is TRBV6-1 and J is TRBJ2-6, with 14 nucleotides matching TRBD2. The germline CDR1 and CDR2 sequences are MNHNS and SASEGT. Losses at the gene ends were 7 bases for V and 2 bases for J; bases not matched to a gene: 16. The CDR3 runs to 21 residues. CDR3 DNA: TGTGCCAGCACCAAAAACTCCGGGACTAGCGGGAGAATGGCTGGGGCCAACGTCCTGACTTTC. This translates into CASTKNSGTSGRMAGANVLTF.

This CDR3 reads CASSSSSQGSSYNSPLHF. The CDR3, as DNA: TGTGCCAGCAGCTCAAGCAGTCAGGGGAGCTCCTATAATTCACCCCTCCACTTT. The rearrangement uses TRBV7-2 and TRBJ1-6; TRBD1 might be the D (6 bases). Per the germline V gene, CDR1 is SGHTA and CDR2 is FQGNSA. V lost 4 bases to trimming and J lost 0 bases, with 16 bases between them. This CDR3 comprises 18 residues.

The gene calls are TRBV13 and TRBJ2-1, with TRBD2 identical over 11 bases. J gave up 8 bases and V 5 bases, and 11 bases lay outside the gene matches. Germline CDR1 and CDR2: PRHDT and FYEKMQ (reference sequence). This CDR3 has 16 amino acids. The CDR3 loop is CASSPLAGGPIDEQFF. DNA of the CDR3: TGTGCCAGCAGCCCCTTAGCGGGAGGGCCTATAGATGAGCAGTTCTTC.

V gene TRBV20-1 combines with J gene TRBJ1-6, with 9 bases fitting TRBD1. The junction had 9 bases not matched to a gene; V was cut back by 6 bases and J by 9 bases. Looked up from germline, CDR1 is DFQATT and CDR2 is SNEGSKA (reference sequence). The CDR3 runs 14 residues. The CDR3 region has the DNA TGCAGTGCGATCCCCGGGACAGGGACTTCACCCCTCCACTTT. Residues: CSAIPGTGTSPLHF.

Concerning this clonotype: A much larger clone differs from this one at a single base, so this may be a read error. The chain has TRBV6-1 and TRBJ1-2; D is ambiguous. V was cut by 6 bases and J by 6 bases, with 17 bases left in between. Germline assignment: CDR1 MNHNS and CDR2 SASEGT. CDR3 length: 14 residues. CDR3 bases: TGTGCCAGCAGGCTTACGTCCACCGGCCATGGCTACACCTTC. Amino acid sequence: CASRLTSTGHGYTF.

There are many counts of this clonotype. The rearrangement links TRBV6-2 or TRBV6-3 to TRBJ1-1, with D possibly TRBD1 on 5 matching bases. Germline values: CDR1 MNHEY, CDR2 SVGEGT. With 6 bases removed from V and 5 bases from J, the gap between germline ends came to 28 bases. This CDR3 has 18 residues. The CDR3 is CASRSRVGGDEVWTEAFF. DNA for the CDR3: TGTGCCAGCAGATCACGCGTCGGGGGGGATGAGGTTTGGACTGAAGCTTTCTTT.

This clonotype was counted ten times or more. CDR3 DNA: TGTGCCAGCAAGGAAGAGCGGCACCAAGAGACCCAGTACTTC. Translating gives CASKEERHQETQYF. The rearrangement links TRBV2 to TRBJ2-5; D may be TRBD2 (5 bases). Deletions cut 7 bases from V and 0 bases from J, with 12 bases between. CDR1 SNHLY and CDR2 FYNNEI come from the germline V gene. This CDR3 region has 14 residues.

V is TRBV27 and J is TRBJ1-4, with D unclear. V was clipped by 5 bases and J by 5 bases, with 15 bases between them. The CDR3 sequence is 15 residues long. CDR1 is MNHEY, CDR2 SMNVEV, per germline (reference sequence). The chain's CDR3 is CASSITGFTNEKLFF. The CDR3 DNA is TGTGCCAGCAGTATTACGGGATTCACGAATGAAAAACTGTTTTTT.

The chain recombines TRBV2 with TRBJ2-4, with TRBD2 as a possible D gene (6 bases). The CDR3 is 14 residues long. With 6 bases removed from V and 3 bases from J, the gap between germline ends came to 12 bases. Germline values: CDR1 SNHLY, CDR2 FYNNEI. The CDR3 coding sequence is TGTGCCAGCAGCCCTATAGCGGACAAAAACATTCAGTACTTC. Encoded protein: CASSPIADKNIQYF.

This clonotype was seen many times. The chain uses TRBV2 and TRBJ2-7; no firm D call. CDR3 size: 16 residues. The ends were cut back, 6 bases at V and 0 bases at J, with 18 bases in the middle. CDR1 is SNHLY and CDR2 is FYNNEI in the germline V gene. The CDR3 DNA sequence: TGTGCCAGCAGAGAACGATCCAAGGCGTACTCCTACGAGCAGTACTTC. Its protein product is CASRERSKAYSYEQYF.

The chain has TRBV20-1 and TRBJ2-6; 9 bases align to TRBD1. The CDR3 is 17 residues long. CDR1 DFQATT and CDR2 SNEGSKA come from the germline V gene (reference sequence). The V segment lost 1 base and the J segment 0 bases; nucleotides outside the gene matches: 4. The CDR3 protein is CSARGGQGSSGANVLTF. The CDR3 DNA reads TGCAGTGCTAGAGGGGGACAGGGCAGCTCTGGGGCCAACGTCCTGACTTTC.

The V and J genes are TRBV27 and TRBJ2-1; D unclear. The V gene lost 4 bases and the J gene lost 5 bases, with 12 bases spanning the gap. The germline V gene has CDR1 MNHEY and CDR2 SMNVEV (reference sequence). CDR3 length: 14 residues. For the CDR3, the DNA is TGTGCCAGCAGTTCCATGGTGATCCACAATGAGCAGTTCTTC. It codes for CASSSMVIHNEQFF.